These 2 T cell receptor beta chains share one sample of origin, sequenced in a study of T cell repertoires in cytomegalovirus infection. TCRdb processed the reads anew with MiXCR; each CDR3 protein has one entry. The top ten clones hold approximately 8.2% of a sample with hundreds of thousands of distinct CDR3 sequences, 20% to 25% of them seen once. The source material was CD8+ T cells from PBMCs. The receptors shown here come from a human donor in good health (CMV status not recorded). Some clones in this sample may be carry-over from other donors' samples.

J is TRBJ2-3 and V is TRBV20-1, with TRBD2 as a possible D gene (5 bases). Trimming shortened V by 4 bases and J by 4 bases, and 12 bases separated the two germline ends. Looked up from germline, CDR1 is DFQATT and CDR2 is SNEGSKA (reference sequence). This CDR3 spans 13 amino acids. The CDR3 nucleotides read TGCAGTGCTATCGGACTTACGGCAGATACGCAGTATTTT. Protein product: CSAIGLTADTQYF.

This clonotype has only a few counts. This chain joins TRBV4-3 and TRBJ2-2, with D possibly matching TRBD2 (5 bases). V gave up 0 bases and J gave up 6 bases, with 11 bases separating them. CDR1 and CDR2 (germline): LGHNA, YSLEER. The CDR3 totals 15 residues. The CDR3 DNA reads TGCGCCAGCAGCCAAGATCTGGGAGCCGCCGGGGAGCTGTTTTTT. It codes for CASSQDLGAAGELFF.